This T cell receptor beta chain originates from a study of CD8 T cells in ankylosing spondylitis. The study, taken as a whole, reports: Researchers reportedly found disease-linked clones significantly enriched in matched ankylosing spondylitis synovial fluid. One TCR beta motif, made up of several highly homologous variants, appeared characteristic of ankylosing spondylitis blood.

As the method for making TCR beta libraries, quantitative 5'-RACE with molecular barcodes was used. MiXCR was run by TCRdb on the 5' RACE reads, yielding one entry per CDR3 protein. The sample includes a few hundred thousand distinct CDR3 sequences, roughly 10% of them seen just once. This clonotype was observed many times. Its antigen is unknown. This CDR3 has 17 amino acids. The germline V gene has CDR1 SGHRS and CDR2 YFSETQ. The V segment lost 5 bases and the J segment 0 bases; nucleotides outside the gene matches: 10. The sample taken for sequencing was blood, either unsorted or a sorted T cell fraction (not recorded which). The chain is built from TRBV5-1 and TRBJ2-2; 7 bases are a match to TRBD2. The origin of this receptor is a male donor with ankylosing spondylitis or in good health (not recorded which). The CDR3 DNA sequence: TGCGCCAGCAGGTCCAGCGGGACCTTCGCGAACACCGGGGAGCTGTTTTTT. This translates into CASRSSGTFANTGELFF.